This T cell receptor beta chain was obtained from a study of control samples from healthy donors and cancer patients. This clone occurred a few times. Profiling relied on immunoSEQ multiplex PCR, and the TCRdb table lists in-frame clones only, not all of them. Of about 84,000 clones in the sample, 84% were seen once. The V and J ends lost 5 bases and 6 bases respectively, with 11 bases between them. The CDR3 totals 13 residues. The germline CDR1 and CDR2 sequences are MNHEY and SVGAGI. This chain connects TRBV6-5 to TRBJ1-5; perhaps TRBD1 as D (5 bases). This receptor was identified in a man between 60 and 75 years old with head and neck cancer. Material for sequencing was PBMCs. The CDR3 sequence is CASSRGLRQPQHF. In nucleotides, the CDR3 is TGTGCCAGCAGTAGGGGACTGCGTCAGCCCCAGCATTTT.